This T cell receptor (beta chain) was identified during a study of CD8 T cells in Susac syndrome. The wider study: Patients with Susac syndrome had blood drawn and were at that point therapy-naive, on corticosteroids, or on intravenous immunoglobulin alone.

Study-level points and caveats: Clonal expansion was not seen in any Susac syndrome CD4+ T cell repertoire. The study admitted that it had a relatively small number of individuals in its TCR sequencing and HLA analysis.

A word on this clonotype: No antigen is known for it.

Reverse transcription of about 0.45 to 1 ug RNA used random hexamers. TCRdb used MiXCR to reprocess the immunoSEQ multiplex PCR reads, holding one entry per CDR3 protein. Seen here are under 150,000 distinct CDR3 sequences, roughly 94% observed once, and the top ten hold about 0.15%. Germline CDR1 and CDR2: MDHEN and SYDVKM. J lost 3 bases, V lost 6 bases, and 8 bases had no gene match. This CDR3 contains 14 residues. Sequencing targeted TCR beta in blood CD8+ and CD4+ T cells. The origin of this receptor is a human donor with Susac syndrome. The source material was CD4+ T cells from PBMCs. The chain is built from TRBV28 and TRBJ2-7; TRBD1 matches at 7 bases. The CDR3 region has the DNA TGTGCCAGCAGCCTCGGGACAGAGCTCTACGAGCAGTACTTC. Protein: CASSLGTELYEQYF. Complete variable domain (other parts from reference TRBV28 and TRBJ2-7): DVKVTQSSRYLVKRTGEKVFLECVQDMDHENMFWYRQDPGLGLRLIYFSYDVKMKEKGDIPEGYSVSREKKERFSLILESASTNQTSMYLCASSLGTELYEQYFGPGTRLTVT.